This TCR beta chain stems from a study of T cells expressing NK-cell markers. Germline V gene sequence: CDR1 MNHEY, CDR2 SVGEGT. The length of the CDR3 is 13 residues. TCRdb reprocessed the 5' RACE reads and keeps a single row for each CDR3 protein, giving no DNA. Here the sample table reports 500,000 to 600,000 distinct CDR3 sequences. The receptor comes from a man aged 18 to 29 in good health. The chain employs TRBV6-2 or TRBV6-3 and TRBJ1-1. Sequencing input: blood T cells: a sorted CD56 or NKG2C T cell subset, CD4+ or CD8+ T cells, or bulk PBMC T cells (not recorded which). CDR3: CASRWTLSGVAFF.